The clone carrying this T cell receptor (beta chain) was counted at least ten times. This specimen belongs to a study of early T cells in non-severe SARS-CoV-2 infection. Study-wide context: Chains from this unsorted whole-blood bulk RNA could not be paired.

Looked up from germline, CDR1 is MNHNS and CDR2 is SASEGT. This CDR3 region has 19 residues. V trimming: 6 bases; J trimming: 2 bases; junction bases outside the gene matches: 16. The TCR library protocol attached unique molecular identifiers to the individual cDNA molecules. TCRdb recomputed calls from the 5' RACE reads with MiXCR, one row per CDR3 protein. The sample has tens of thousands of distinct CDR3 sequences; 11% to 15% are singletons. The sample was whole blood. The V call is TRBV6-1, the J call TRBJ2-5, with 12 bases that match TRBD2. The origin of this receptor is an adult who was a healthcare worker with PCR-confirmed SARS-CoV-2 infection or an uninfected control (not recorded which). CDR3: CASRKPPPLGLAGQETQYF. CDR3 sequence (DNA): TGTGCCAGCAGAAAACCTCCACCCCTAGGACTAGCGGGACAAGAGACCCAGTACTTC.